This T cell receptor beta chain was documented in a study of Ad26.COV2.S vaccination and SARS-CoV-2 variants. On the study more broadly: A COV1001 Ad26.COV2.S trial-arm participant provided the sample.

Germline values: CDR1 KGHSH, CDR2 LQKENI. There are 15 residues in the CDR3. Losses at the gene ends were 1 base for V and 8 bases for J; bases not matched to a gene: 6. Profiling relied on immunoSEQ multiplex PCR, and the TCRdb table lists in-frame clones only, not all of them. The table records some 300,000 clones, around 81% of them present only once. Treatment defined: about 20 received Ad26.COV2.S at low or high dose, single or two shots; 5 received placebo; per-sample allocation not given. Day 63 following the first vaccine or placebo injection was when the samples were taken. This vaccine is an Ad26 vector that expresses the Wuhan-strain SARS-CoV-2 spike.

This clonotype was obtained from a person between 18 and 65 years old who received the Ad26.COV2.S COVID-19 vaccine or a placebo. The gene calls are TRBV18 and TRBJ2-1; 9 bases are a match to TRBD1. The material sequenced was peripheral blood, taken in a trial of Ad26.COV2.S vaccine versus placebo. The CDR3: CASSPQGWTGDEQFF. The CDR3 nucleotides read TGTGCCAGCTCACCACAGGGTTGGACAGGGGATGAGCAGTTCTTC.